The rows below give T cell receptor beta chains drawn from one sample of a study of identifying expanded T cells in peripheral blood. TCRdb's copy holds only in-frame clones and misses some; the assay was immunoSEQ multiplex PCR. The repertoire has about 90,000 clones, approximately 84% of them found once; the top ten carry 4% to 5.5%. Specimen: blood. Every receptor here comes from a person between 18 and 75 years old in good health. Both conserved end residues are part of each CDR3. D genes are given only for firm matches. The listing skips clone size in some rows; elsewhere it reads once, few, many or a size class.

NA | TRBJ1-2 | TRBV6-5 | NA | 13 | TGTGCCAGCTCAACAGGGTGGACCTATGGCTACACCTTC | CASSTGWTYGYTF
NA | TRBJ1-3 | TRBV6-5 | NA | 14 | TGTGCCAGCACAACAGGGTTTCCTGGAAACACCATATATTTT | CASTTGFPGNTIYF
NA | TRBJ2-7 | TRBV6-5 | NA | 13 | TGTGCCAGCAGCCGGGACTGGCGCTACGAGCAGTACTTC | CASSRDWRYEQYF
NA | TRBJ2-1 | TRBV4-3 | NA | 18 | TGCGCCAGCAGCCAAGACGTCAATGCATCCCCCTCCTACAATGAGCAGTTCTTC | CASSQDVNASPSYNEQFF
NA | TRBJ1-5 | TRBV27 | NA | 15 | TGTGCCAGCAGTTCCTTGGGACAAGGCAATCAGCCCCAGCATTTT | CASSSLGQGNQPQHF
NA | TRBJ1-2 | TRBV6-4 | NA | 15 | TGTGCCAGCAGTAATCGGACAGACCTTAACTATGGCTACACCTTC | CASSNRTDLNYGYTF
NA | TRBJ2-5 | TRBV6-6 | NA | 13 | TGTGCCAGCAGTCCCGGACAGAAAGAGACCCAGTACTTC | CASSPGQKETQYF
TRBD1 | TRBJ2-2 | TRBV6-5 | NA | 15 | TGTGCCAGCACCACCGGGACAGGGAACACCGGGGAGCTGTTTTTT | CASTTGTGNTGELFF
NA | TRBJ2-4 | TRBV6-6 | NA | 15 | TGTGCCAGCAGAGAAGGGTCAGGGTCATTAAACATTCAGTACTTC | CASREGSGSLNIQYF
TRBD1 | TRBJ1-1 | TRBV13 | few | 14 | TGTGCCAGCAGCTTGGGACAGGGTAGAACTGAAGCTTTCTTT | CASSLGQGRTEAFF
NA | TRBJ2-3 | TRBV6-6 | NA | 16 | TGTGCCAGTTTAGACAGGCCGCAACCTAGCACAGATACGCAGTATTTT | CASLDRPQPSTDTQYF
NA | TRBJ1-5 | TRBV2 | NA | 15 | TGTGCCAGCAGATCCGGTACGTGGAGCAATCAGCCCCAGCATTTT | CASRSGTWSNQPQHF
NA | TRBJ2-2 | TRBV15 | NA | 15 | TGTGCCACCAGCAGAGATCGGAGTAACACCGGGGAGCTGTTTTTT | CATSRDRSNTGELFF
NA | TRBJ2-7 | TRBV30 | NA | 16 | TGTGCCTGGAGCATATTCGGACAGAGACCCGAAGGAGAGCAGTACTTC | CAWSIFGQRPEGEQYF
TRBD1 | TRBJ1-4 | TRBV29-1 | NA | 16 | TGCAGCGTGATTTGGGGACAGACTGCAACTAATGAAAAACTGTTTTTT | CSVIWGQTATNEKLFF
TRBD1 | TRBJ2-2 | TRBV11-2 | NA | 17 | TGTGCCAGCAGCCCAACCCCTAGGACAGGGATCGGCGGGGAGCTGTTTTTT | CASSPTPRTGIGGELFF
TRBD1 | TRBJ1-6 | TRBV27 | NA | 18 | TGTGCCAGCAGTTACTCCCGGACAGGGAAATTTGAAGATTCACCCCTCCACTTT | CASSYSRTGKFEDSPLHF
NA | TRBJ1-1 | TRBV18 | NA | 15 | TGTGCCAGCTCACCACTCCACAGGGTTGGGAGTGAAGCTTTCTTT | CASSPLHRVGSEAFF
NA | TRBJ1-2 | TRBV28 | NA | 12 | TGTGCCAGCAGACGGGATATCTATGGCTACACCTTC | CASRRDIYGYTF
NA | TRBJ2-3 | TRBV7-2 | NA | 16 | TGTGCCAGCAGCTCTCGGCCGACTCCACTTACAGATACGCAGTATTTT | CASSSRPTPLTDTQYF
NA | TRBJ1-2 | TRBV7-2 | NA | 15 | TGTGCCAGCAGCTTTGCGGGCGGGACTGACTATGGCTACACCTTC | CASSFAGGTDYGYTF
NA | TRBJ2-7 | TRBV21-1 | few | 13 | TGTGCCATCCGGACATCGGTGACCTACGAGCAGTACTTC | CAIRTSVTYEQYF
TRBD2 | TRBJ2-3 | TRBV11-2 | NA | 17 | TGTGCCAGCAGCTTAGCCCTGACTAGCGGACGTTTTGATACGCAGTATTTT | CASSLALTSGRFDTQYF
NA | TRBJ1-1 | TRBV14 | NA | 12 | TGTGCCAGCAGCCAAGAGGGGCGGGCAGCTTTCTTT | CASSQEGRAAFF
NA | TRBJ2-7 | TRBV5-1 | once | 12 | TGCGCCAGCAGCTCCTCTTTCTACGAGCAGTACTTC | CASSSSFYEQYF
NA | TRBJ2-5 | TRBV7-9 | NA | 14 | TGTGCCAGCAGCTTAGCGGCACAGCAAGAGACCCAGTACTTC | CASSLAAQQETQYF
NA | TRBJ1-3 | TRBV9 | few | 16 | TGTGCCAGCAGCGTACTCGATCGACCGGGAGGAAACACCATATATTTT | CASSVLDRPGGNTIYF
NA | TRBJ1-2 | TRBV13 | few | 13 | TGTGCCAGCAGCGCGTTATCAAACTATGGCTACACCTTC | CASSALSNYGYTF
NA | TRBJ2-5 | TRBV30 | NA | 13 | TGTGCCTGGAGTCGCCGAGAAGGGGAGACCCAGTACTTC | CAWSRREGETQYF
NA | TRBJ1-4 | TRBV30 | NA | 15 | TGTGCCTGGGGGGATAATACAGGTGGGAATGAAAAACTGTTTTTT | CAWGDNTGGNEKLFF
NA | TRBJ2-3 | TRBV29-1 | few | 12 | TGCAGCGTTGAAGATCGGGCAGATACGCAGTATTTT | CSVEDRADTQYF
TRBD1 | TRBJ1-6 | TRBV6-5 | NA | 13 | TGTGCCAGCATGCAGGGGGCACACTCACCCCTCCACTTT | CASMQGAHSPLHF
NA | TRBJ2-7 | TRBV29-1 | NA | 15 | TGCAGCGTCCTCCGGTCCAAGGACAGCATGAGCGAGCAGTACTTC | CSVLRSKDSMSEQYF
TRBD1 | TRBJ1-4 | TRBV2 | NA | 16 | TGTGCCAGCAGTTTACTGAGGACAGGGACTAATGAAAAACTGTTTTTT | CASSLLRTGTNEKLFF
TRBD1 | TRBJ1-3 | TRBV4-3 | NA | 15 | TGCGCCAGCAGCCCTTCAGGGGGCCCTGGAAACACCATATATTTT | CASSPSGGPGNTIYF
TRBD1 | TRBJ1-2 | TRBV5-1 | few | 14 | TGCGCCAGCAGCTTGGGACAGGGCTGGAATGGCTACACCTTC | CASSLGQGWNGYTF
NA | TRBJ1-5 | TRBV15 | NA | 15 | TGTGCCACCAGCAGAGCGGCCGGGACCGATCAGCCCCAGCATTTT | CATSRAAGTDQPQHF
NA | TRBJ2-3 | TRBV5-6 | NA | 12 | TGTGCCAGCAGCTTCCGCACAGATACGCAGTATTTT | CASSFRTDTQYF
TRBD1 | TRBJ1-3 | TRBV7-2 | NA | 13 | TGTGCCAGCAGCGCGGACAGGGGAAACACCATATATTTT | CASSADRGNTIYF
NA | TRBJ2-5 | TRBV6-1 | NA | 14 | TGTGCCAGCAGTTCTACACGCTGGGGGGAGACCCAGTACTTC | CASSSTRWGETQYF
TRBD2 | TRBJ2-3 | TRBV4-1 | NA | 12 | TGCGCCACGGGGGGGATATCGGATACGCAGTATTTT | CATGGISDTQYF
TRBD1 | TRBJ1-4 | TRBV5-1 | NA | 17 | TGCGCCAGCAGCTGGGGGGACAGGGTAACATTCGGTGAAAAACTGTTTTTT | CASSWGDRVTFGEKLFF
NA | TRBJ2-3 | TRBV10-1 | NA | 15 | TGCGCCAGCAGTGATATTTCGTCTAGCACAGATACGCAGTATTTT | CASSDISSSTDTQYF
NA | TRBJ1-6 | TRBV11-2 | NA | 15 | TGTGCCAGCAGCCAAGGACCCCTGGATAATTCACCCCTCCACTTT | CASSQGPLDNSPLHF
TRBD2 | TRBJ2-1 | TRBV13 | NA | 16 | TGTGCCAGCAGCCCACTGGGACTAGCGGGGTCCAATGAGCAGTTCTTC | CASSPLGLAGSNEQFF
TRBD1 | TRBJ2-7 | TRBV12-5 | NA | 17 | TGTGCTAGTCCAAACTACGGGGGGACAGGGTCCTCCTACGAGCAGTACTTC | CASPNYGGTGSSYEQYF
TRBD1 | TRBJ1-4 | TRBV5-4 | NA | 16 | TGTGCCAGCAGCTTGAAGGGACAGGGACTAGGGGAAAAACTGTTTTTT | CASSLKGQGLGEKLFF
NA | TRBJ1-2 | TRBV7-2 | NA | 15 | TGTGCCAGCAGCTTGAGTAACGCGTGGGGATATGGCTACACCTTC | CASSLSNAWGYGYTF
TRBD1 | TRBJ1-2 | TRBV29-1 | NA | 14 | TGCAGCGTTGTAGGGGAGACAGGGTACTATGGCTACACCTTC | CSVVGETGYYGYTF
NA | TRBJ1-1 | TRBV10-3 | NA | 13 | TGTGCCATCAGTCGGACAGAGAACACTGAAGCTTTCTTT | CAISRTENTEAFF
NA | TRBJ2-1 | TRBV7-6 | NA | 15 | TGTGCCAGCAGCCCCGGTGCAGCAACCTACAATGAGCAGTTCTTC | CASSPGAATYNEQFF
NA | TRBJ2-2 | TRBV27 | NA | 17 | TGTGCCAGCAGTCCCGCCCTTGGGGGGAAACGGTCCGGGGAGCTGTTTTTT | CASSPALGGKRSGELFF
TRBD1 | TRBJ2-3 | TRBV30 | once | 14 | TGTGTCTTGGATCCCGGGACAGTAGGAGATACGCAGTATTTT | CVLDPGTVGDTQYF
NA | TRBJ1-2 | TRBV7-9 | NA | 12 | TGTGCCACGGACCGGGGAGGATATGGCTACACCTTC | CATDRGGYGYTF
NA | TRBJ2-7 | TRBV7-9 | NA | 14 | TGTGCCAGCAGCGATAGGGTTCCCTTGGGGGAGCAGTACTTC | CASSDRVPLGEQYF
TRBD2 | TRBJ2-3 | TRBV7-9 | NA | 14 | TGTGCCAGCAGCGGAGCGGGGGGGCAAGATACGCAGTATTTT | CASSGAGGQDTQYF
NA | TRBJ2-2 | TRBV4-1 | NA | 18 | TGCGCCAGCAGCCGAGAACCGAGGACACCTACGAACACCGGGGAGCTGTTTTTT | CASSREPRTPTNTGELFF
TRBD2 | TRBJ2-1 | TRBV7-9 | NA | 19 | TGTGCCAGCAGCTTCGGACTAGCGGGGGGGATTAGCTCCTACAATGAGCAGTTCTTC | CASSFGLAGGISSYNEQFF
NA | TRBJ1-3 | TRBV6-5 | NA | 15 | TGTGCCAGCAGTCTCCGGGAAGGAGCTGGAAACACCATATATTTT | CASSLREGAGNTIYF
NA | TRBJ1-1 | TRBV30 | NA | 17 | TGTGCCTGGATCGAACCAATTAGGGAGTCAATGAACACTGAAGCTTTCTTT | CAWIEPIRESMNTEAFF